The present entry profiles one T cell receptor (beta chain) with its context. Recruits, aged about 18 to 95 years, lived in 24 US areas. Only in-frame clones appear in the TCRdb table, and some are missing; sequencing was by immunoSEQ multiplex PCR. The table has about 220,000 clones, roughly 89% seen once. The data derive from a study of blood T cell repertoires in COVID-19. About the research overall: There were acute and convalescent COVID-19 samples, and they came from the United States, Italy and Spain. PBMCs, B-cell-depleted T cells, or T cells were the source of the cDNA or gDNA that made up the material.

The J segment lost 3 bases and the V segment lost 2 bases, leaving 4 bases of the junction unmatched. Germline V gene data show CDR1 as MNHEY and CDR2 as SVGAGI. The CDR3 totals 15 residues. Sequencing used PBMCs or T cells enriched from blood (not recorded which). The gene calls are TRBV6-5 and TRBJ1-5, with 7 bases lining up with TRBD1. This clonotype was sampled from a man aged 25 to 40 who had been exposed to COVID-19. The CDR3 nucleotides are TGTGCCAGCAGTTACACCGGACAGGCCAATCAGCCCCAGCATTTT. Protein: CASSYTGQANQPQHF.